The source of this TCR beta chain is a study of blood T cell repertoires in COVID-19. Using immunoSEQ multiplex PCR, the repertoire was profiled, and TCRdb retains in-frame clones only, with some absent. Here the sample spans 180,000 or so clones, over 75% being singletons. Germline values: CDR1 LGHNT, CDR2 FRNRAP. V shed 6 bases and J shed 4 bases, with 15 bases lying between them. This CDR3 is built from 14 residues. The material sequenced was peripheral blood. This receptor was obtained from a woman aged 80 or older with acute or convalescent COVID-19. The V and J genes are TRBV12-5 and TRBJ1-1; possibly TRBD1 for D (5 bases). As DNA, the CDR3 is TGTGCTAGTGGCCCCGACAGTAGGACCACTGAAGCTTTCTTT. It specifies CASGPDSRTTEAFF.